The clone carrying this T cell receptor (beta chain) was detected only a few times. This specimen includes other DNA sequences encoding the same CDR3. Authors' methods: Estimates of nucleated cell counts were drawn from the amplification of reference gene primers. This table comes from immunoSEQ multiplex PCR, and its TCRdb copy is limited to in-frame clones, with some not included. V and J calls and clone size are given by that table; D and trimming were obtained from the DNA. Counted here are 240,000 or so clones, approximately 85% occurring once; the ten biggest clones make up about 12%. The record originates from a study of blood T cell repertoires in COVID-19. Overall study context: Nucleic acid was either cDNA or gDNA, and it came from T cells, B-cell-depleted T cells, or PBMCs.

The CDR3 has 15 residues. Unmatched junction bases numbered 6, after V lost 5 bases and J lost 3 bases. Germline V gene sequence: CDR1 SGHTA, CDR2 FQGNSA. This receptor was identified in an elderly man with acute or convalescent COVID-19. The chain joins TRBV7-2 to TRBJ2-3; 9 nucleotides agree with TRBD2. The sequenced sample consisted of peripheral blood. CDR3 sequence reads: CASSLAAGGTDTQYF. In DNA, the CDR3 is TGTGCCAGCAGCCTTGCAGCGGGGGGTACAGATACGCAGTATTTT. The whole variable domain, filled in from reference TRBV7-2 and TRBJ2-3, reads GAGVSQSPSNKVTEKGKDVELRCDPISGHTALYWYRQSLGQGLEFLIYFQGNSAPDKSGLPSDRFSAERTGGSVSTLTIQRTQQEDSAVYLCASSLAAGGTDTQYFGPGTRLTVL.